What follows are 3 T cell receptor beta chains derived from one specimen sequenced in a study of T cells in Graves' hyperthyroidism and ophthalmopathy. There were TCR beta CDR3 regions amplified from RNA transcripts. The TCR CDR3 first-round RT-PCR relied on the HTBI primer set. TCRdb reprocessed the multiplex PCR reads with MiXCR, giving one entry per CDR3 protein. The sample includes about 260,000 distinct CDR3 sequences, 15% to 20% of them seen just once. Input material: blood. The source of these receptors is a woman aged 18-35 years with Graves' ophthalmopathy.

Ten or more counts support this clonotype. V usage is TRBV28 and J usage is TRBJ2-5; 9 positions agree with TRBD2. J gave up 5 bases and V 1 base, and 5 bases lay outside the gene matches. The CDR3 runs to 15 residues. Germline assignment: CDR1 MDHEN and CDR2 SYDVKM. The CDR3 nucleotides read TGTGCCAGCAGTTTATTAGGGCGGGAGGGGGAGACCCAGTACTTC. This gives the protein CASSLLGREGETQYF.

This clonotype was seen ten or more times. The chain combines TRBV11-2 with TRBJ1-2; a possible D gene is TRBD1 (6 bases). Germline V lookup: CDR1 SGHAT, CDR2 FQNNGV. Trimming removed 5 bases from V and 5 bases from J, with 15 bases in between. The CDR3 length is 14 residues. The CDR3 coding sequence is TGTGCCAGCAGCAGTTTATCAGGGGTATATGGCTACACCTTC. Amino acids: CASSSLSGVYGYTF. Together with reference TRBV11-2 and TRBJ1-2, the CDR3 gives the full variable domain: EAGVAQSPRYKIIEKRQSVAFWCNPISGHATLYWYQQILGQGPKLLIQFQNNGVVDDSQLPKDRFSAERLKGVDSTLKIQPAKLEDSAVYLCASSSLSGVYGYTFGSGTRLTVV.

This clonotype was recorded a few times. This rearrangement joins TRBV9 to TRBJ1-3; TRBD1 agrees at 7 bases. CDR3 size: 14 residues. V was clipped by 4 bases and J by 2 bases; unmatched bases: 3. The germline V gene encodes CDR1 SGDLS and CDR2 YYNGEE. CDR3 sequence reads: CASSPTGTGNTIYF. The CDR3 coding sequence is TGTGCCAGCAGCCCGACAGGGACTGGAAACACCATATATTTT.